This T cell receptor (beta chain) was identified during a study of T cell responses to AZD1222 COVID-19 vaccine. Trimming took 6 bases from V and 7 from J; bases not matched to a gene: 8. Germline V CDR1 and CDR2: ENHRY, SYGVKD. The CDR3 spans 14 residues. Assay used: immunoSEQ multiplex PCR; TCRdb lists only in-frame clones, some missing. The table has 100,000 to 150,000 clones, just over 85% seen once. The rearrangement uses TRBV10-3 and TRBJ1-4, with 7 bases lining up with TRBD1. Sequences were derived from peripheral blood, sampled on day 0 of MenACWY control vaccination. The TCR originated in an adult in good health. The CDR3 region is CAISRTGAGEKLFF. CDR3 nucleotides: TGTGCCATCAGCCGAACAGGGGCGGGTGAAAAACTGTTTTTT.